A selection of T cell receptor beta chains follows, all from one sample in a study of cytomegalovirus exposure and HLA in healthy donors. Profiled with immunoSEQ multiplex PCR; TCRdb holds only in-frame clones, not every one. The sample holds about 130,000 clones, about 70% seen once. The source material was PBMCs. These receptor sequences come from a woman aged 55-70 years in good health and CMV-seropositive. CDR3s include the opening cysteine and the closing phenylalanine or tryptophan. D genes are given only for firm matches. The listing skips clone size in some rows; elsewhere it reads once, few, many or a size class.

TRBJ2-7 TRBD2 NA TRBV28 TGTGCCAGCAGTCTCGGACTAGCGGTGTTCGAGCAGTACTTC CASSLGLAVFEQYF
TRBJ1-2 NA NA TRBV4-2 TGTGCCAGCAGCCAAGATCCATATTCGGGGGGCATCGACTATGGCTACACCTTC CASSQDPYSGGIDYGYTF
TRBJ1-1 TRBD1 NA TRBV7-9 TGTGCCAGCAGCTTAGGAGGGGGACAGGGGAAAAATGCTGAAGCTTTCTTT CASSLGGGQGKNAEAFF
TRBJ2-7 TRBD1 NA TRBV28 TGTGCCAGCACCGCCGGGGACAGGGACGAGCAGTACTTC CASTAGDRDEQYF
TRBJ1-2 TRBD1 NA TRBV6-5 TGTGCCAGCAGTCCGGGACAGGGGGCTGACTACACCTTC CASSPGQGADYTF
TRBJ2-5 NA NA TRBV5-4 TGTGCCAGCAGCCGATCTAGCGTTCAAGAGACCCAGTACTTC CASSRSSVQETQYF
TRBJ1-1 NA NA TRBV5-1 TGCGCCAGCAGCTGGGCAGAACTCACTGAAGCTTTCTTT CASSWAELTEAFF
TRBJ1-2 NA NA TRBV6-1 TGTGCCAGCAGTGGGCGACCACAGCGGGGTGGGGGCTACACCTTC CASSGRPQRGGGYTF
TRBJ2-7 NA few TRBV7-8 TGTGCCAGCAGTGATCTAGCGAGCGCCTACGAGCAGTACTTC CASSDLASAYEQYF
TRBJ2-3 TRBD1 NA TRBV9 TGTGCCAGCAGCTCGGACAGGGGTGGCACAGATACGCAGTATTTT CASSSDRGGTDTQYF
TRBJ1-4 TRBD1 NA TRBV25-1 TGTGCCAGCAGGGAAGGGACAGAGAGTTCTAATGAAAAACTGTTTTTT CASREGTESSNEKLFF
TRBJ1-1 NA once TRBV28 TGTGCCAGCAGGATGAATGAACAGGTCCCGAACACTGAAGCTTTCTTT CASRMNEQVPNTEAFF
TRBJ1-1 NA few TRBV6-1 TGTGCCAGCAGTGAAGTACAGGGGAACACTGAAGCTTTCTTT CASSEVQGNTEAFF
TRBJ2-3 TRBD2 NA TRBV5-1 TGCGCCAGCAGCGGGTTAGCGGGAGGGATCACAGATACGCAGTATTTT CASSGLAGGITDTQYF
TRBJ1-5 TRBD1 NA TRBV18 TGTGCCAGCTCACCTGGGACAGGCAATTCCAATCAGCCCCAGCATTTT CASSPGTGNSNQPQHF
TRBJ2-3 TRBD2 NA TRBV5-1 TGCGCCAGCAGCTTGGGGGGCGGGAGTGCAGATACGCAGTATTTT CASSLGGGSADTQYF
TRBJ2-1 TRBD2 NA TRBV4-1 TGCGCCAGCAGCCTCGGACTAGCGGGATATGAGCAGTTCTTC CASSLGLAGYEQFF
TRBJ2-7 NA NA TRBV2 TGTGCCAGCGCCCAGGGCATCTACGAGCAGTACTTC CASAQGIYEQYF
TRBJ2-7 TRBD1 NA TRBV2 TGTGCCAGCAGGGGGGACAGGGCCTCCTACGAGCAGTACTTC CASRGDRASYEQYF
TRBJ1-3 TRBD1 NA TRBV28 TGTGCCAGCTGGGAGACAGGGGCTTCTGGAAACACCATATATTTT CASWETGASGNTIYF
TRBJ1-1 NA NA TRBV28 TGTGCCAGCAGACCCACCCACTTGATGAACACTGAAGCTTTCTTT CASRPTHLMNTEAFF
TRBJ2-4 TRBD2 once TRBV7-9 TGTGCCAGCAGCTTATTAATCTGGGGAGGGTCAAACATTCAGTACTTC CASSLLIWGGSNIQYF
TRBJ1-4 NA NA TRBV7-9 TGTGCCAGCAGCTTAGTTTCTGGGGCTTCCAGAAAACTGTTTTTT CASSLVSGASRKLFF
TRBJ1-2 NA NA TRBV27 TGTGCCAGCAGCCGGTCCGGGATCTATGGCTACACCTTC CASSRSGIYGYTF
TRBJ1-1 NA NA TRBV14 TGTGCCAGCAGCCAACTGGATGAGGCTAACACTGAAGCTTTCTTT CASSQLDEANTEAFF
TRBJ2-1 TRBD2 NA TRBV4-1 TGCGCCAGCAGCGCAACGGGAGGGCCGGGAAATGAGCAGTTCTTC CASSATGGPGNEQFF
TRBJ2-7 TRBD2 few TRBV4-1 TGCGCCAGCAGCCAAGGGGCTAGCGGACGCTACGAGCAGTACTTC CASSQGASGRYEQYF
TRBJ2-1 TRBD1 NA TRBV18 TGTGCCAGCTCACCACGGACAGGCCAGGACAATGAGCAGTTCTTC CASSPRTGQDNEQFF
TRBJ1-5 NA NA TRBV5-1 TGCGCCAGCAGCTTGGTAGGGGAGGCGAATCAGCCCCAGCATTTT CASSLVGEANQPQHF
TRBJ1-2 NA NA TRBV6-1 TGTGCCAGCAGTGTCAGTAACTATGGCTACACCTTC CASSVSNYGYTF
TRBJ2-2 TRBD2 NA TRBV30 TGTGCCTGTTTTATTAGCGGGATATACACCGGGGAGCTGTTTTTT CACFISGIYTGELFF
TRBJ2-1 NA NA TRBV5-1 TGCGCCAGCAGCTTCAGGGAAGTTCAGAATGAGCAGTTCTTC CASSFREVQNEQFF
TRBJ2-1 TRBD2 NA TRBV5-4 TGTGCCAGCAGCCCCGGGACTAGCCCCAATGAGCAGTTCTTC CASSPGTSPNEQFF
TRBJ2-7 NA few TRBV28 TGTGCCAGCAAAATGGGGAGTGCTACCTACGAGCAGTACTTC CASKMGSATYEQYF
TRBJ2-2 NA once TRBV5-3 TGTGCCAGAAGCTTGGCAGCGATCTCTGTTTCCGGGGAGCTGTTTTTT CARSLAAISVSGELFF
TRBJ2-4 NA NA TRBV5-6 TGTGCCAGCAGCTTGGGACGGGGATTAGACATTCAGTACTTC CASSLGRGLDIQYF
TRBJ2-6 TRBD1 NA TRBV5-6 TGTGCCAGCAGCCTGGGGACAGGGTTTTTCTCTGGGGCCAACGTCCCGACTTTC CASSLGTGFFSGANVPTF
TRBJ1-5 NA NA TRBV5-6 TGTGCCAGCAGCCATCAGGGGCGCCAGCCCCAGCATTTT CASSHQGRQPQHF
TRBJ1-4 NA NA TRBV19 TGTGCCAGTAGTATCCAACAGGGAAAGCGAGAAAAACTGTTTTTT CASSIQQGKREKLFF
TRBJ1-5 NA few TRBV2 TGTGCCACCCGGGGGGGCTTCAATCAGCCCCAGCATTTT CATRGGFNQPQHF
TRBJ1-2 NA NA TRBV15 TGTGCCACCAGCAGAGATGTGGAGGGTCTCTATGGCTACACCTTC CATSRDVEGLYGYTF
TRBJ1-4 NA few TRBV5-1 TGCGCCAGCAGCTCTGGGCGAACTAATGAAAAACTGTTTTTT CASSSGRTNEKLFF
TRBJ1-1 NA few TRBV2 TGTGCCAGCAGTTTGCAGACTGAGACTTTCTTT CASSLQTETFF
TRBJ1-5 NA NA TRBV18 TGTGCCAGCTCACCGTCAGTTAGCAATCAGCCCCAGCATTTT CASSPSVSNQPQHF